Below, one TCR beta chain is given with its context. What antigen it recognizes has not been identified. Base qualities are not recorded, but no much larger clone differs from it by a single base. TCRbeta CDR3 regions were amplified from genomic DNA by means of the immunoSEQ Assay, a bias-controlled multiplex PCR. The original methods were these. The number of nucleated cells in each sample was estimated from the amplification of reference gene primers within the assay. To quantify the absolute abundance of each unique TCRbeta CDR3 rearrangement, sequence reads were collapsed and filtered. For each sample, productive Simpson clonality was calculated as the square root of Simpson's diversity index across productive rearrangements. The clones in this table, taken by TCRdb from immuneACCESS, are in-frame only. Not every clone is retained; where verified, under half of the shortfall comes from an unresolved V gene, and the cause of the rest is unknown. Clone size and V and J calls were adopted from that table, with D and trimming inferred from the DNA. A total of under 200,000 clones appear in this sample, 60% to 80% of them only once. The leading ten clones occupy around 2.8% of the sample.

Each collaborating institution followed its own protocols to collect whole blood in K2EDTA tubes. For TCRbeta analysis, collaborators shipped samples as frozen whole blood, isolated PBMCs, or DNA extracted from either of those sample types. These data originate in a study of blood T cell repertoires in COVID-19 (dated by TCRdb to the early 2020s). General notes on the study: Collaborator samples came from the United States, Italy and Spain and covered acute and convalescent phases of COVID-19. Where available, HLA class I and class II types were obtained from metadata supplied by the sample provider rather than from assay-based typing. The dataset comprised deeply sampled blood TCRbeta repertoires from subjects exposed to, actively infected with, or recovered from COVID-19. The sample metadata nearly always contained a de-identified subject ID, COVID-19 status, age in years and sex. Samples came from the ongoing ImmuneRACE study (first 160 participants) plus 1,254 subjects from 6 global collaborators. The material from the prospective study consisted of cDNA or gDNA derived from T cells, B-cell-depleted T cells, or PBMCs. The repertoires were made available in a free public database intended to serve as a resource for research on the immune response to SARS-CoV-2.

The cysteine opens and the phenylalanine closes a CDR3 of 13 amino acids. Of all the DNA, just the CDR3 is kept, 39 bases in frame from base 1. V lost 3 bases and J lost 2 bases; the stretch between them is 7 bases long. Beyond this particular receptor, the publication reports: How much clinical and demographic metadata was included differed by source and by participant, and the metadata was provided uncurated.

The specimen was peripheral blood. This TCR was recovered from a man between 65 and 80 years old with acute or convalescent COVID-19. Recombination linked TRBV12-3 or TRBV12-4 to TRBJ1-2; the D gene remains uncertain. The encoded CDR3 is CASSFTFNYGYTF. The nucleotide sequence reads TGTGCCAGCAGTTTTACATTCAACTATGGCTACACCTTC.